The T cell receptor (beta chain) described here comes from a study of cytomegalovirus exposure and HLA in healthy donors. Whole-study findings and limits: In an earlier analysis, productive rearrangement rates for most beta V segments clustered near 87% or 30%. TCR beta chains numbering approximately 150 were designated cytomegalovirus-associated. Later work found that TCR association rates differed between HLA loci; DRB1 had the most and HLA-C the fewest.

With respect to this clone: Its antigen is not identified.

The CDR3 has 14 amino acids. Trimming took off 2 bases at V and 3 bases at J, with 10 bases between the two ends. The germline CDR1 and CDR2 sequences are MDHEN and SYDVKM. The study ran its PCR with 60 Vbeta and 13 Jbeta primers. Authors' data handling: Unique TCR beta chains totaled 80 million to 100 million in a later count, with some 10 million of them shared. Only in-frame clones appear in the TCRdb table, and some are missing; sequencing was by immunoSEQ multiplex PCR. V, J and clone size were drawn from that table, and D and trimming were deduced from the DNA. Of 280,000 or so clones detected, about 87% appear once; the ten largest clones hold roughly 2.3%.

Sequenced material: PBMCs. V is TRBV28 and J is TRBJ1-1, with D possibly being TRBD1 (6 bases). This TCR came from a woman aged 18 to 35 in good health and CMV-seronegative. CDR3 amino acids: CASSLRQGYTEAFF. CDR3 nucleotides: TGTGCCAGCAGTTTAAGGCAGGGGTACACTGAAGCTTTCTTT.